This TCR beta chain stems from a study of blood T cell repertoires in COVID-19. For the study at large: Sample material is recorded as cDNA or gDNA derived from T cells, B-cell-depleted T cells, or PBMCs.

As handled by the study authors: Researchers report that nucleated cell counts were estimated from reference gene primer amplification. The assay was immunoSEQ multiplex PCR, and TCRdb's table has in-frame clones only and misses some. That table supplies the V and J calls and clone size; D and trimming were determined from the DNA. Of about 380,000 clones in the sample, roughly 80% are singletons; the top ten hold 0.85% to 1.3%. Germline CDR1 and CDR2: SQVTM and ANQGSEA. Trimming removed 3 bases at V and 2 bases at J, with 4 bases between. This CDR3 comprises 12 residues. The chain recombines TRBV29-1 with TRBJ2-2; D gene ambiguous. The clonotype originates from a human donor with acute or convalescent COVID-19. The donor label of this sample is uncertain. Sequencing was done on a sample of peripheral blood. This CDR3 reads CSVDRNTGELFF. CDR3 DNA: TGCAGCGTTGACAGAAACACCGGGGAGCTGTTTTTT.